This is a list of T cell receptor beta chains from one sample in a study of cytomegalovirus exposure and HLA in healthy donors. Sequenced by immunoSEQ multiplex PCR; TCRdb stores in-frame clones only, minus some. The sample consists of under 200,000 clones, 84% of them appearing once. Material for sequencing was PBMCs. These receptors were collected from a man under 40 in good health and CMV-seronegative. CDR3s include the opening cysteine and the closing phenylalanine or tryptophan. The D gene is left open where the match is weak. Not every row has a clone size; where given, it reads once, few, many or a size class.

. | TRBJ1-2 | . | TRBV6-1 | CAAGVGAWDYGYTF | TGTGCAGCAGGGGTTGGGGCTTGGGACTATGGCTACACCTTC
once | TRBJ2-1 | TRBD2 | TRBV7-6 | CASTPEKTSGSNEQFF | TGTGCCAGCACCCCAGAAAAGACTAGCGGGAGCAATGAGCAGTTCTTC
. | TRBJ1-5 | . | TRBV2 | CASNRGNQPQHF | TGTGCCAGCAATCGGGGGAATCAGCCCCAGCATTTT
. | TRBJ2-7 | TRBD1 | TRBV5-4 | CASSLARQGFGYEQYF | TGTGCCAGCAGCTTGGCGAGACAGGGGTTCGGCTACGAGCAGTACTTC
. | TRBJ2-1 | TRBD2 | TRBV4-3 | CASSDRLADDEQFF | TGCGCCAGCAGCGACCGACTAGCGGACGATGAGCAGTTCTTC
. | TRBJ1-3 | . | TRBV7-8 | CASSQSAGPTISGNTIYF | TGTGCCAGCAGCCAAAGTGCGGGACCAACAATCTCTGGAAACACCATATATTTT
. | TRBJ1-2 | TRBD1 | TRBV30 | CAWSVQGKTNYGYTF | TGTGCCTGGAGTGTACAGGGGAAGACTAACTATGGCTACACCTTC
. | TRBJ2-1 | TRBD1 | TRBV18 | CASSPGTGLDNEQFF | TGTGCCAGCTCCCCCGGGACAGGTCTTGACAATGAGCAGTTCTTC
. | TRBJ2-1 | . | TRBV6-5 | CASGGVFYNEQFF | TGTGCCAGCGGCGGGGTCTTCTACAATGAGCAGTTCTTC
. | TRBJ1-1 | TRBD1 | TRBV19 | CASSDPGQGYRGTEAFF | TGTGCCAGTAGTGATCCCGGACAGGGGTACAGGGGCACTGAAGCTTTCTTT
. | TRBJ2-5 | TRBD2 | TRBV7-2 | CASSSSGGPSETQYF | TGTGCCAGCAGCTCGTCGGGGGGGCCATCAGAGACCCAGTACTTC
. | TRBJ2-7 | TRBD2 | TRBV29-1 | CSVRPPSGGFDEQYF | TGCAGCGTCCGACCGCCTAGCGGGGGTTTTGACGAGCAGTACTTC
. | TRBJ2-1 | . | TRBV11-2 | CASSLQLDSPPYNEQFF | TGTGCCAGCAGCTTACAACTTGACAGTCCTCCCTACAATGAGCAGTTCTTC
. | TRBJ1-2 | TRBD1 | TRBV29-1 | CSVAGTGTYRNGYTF | TGCAGCGTTGCCGGGACAGGTACCTACCGCAATGGCTACACCTTC
. | TRBJ2-1 | . | TRBV4-1 | CASSQVVRSSYNEQFF | TGCGCCAGCAGCCAAGTTGTACGGAGCTCCTACAATGAGCAGTTCTTC
. | TRBJ1-1 | TRBD1 | TRBV19 | CASSPQGARGTEAFF | TGTGCCAGTAGTCCTCAGGGGGCGAGGGGTACTGAAGCTTTCTTT
. | TRBJ1-2 | . | TRBV6-6 | CASSYPNSHGYTF | TGTGCCAGCAGTTACCCCAACAGCCATGGCTACACCTTC
few | TRBJ1-2 | . | TRBV6-5 | CASRKRDISDGYTF | TGTGCCAGCAGGAAAAGGGACATCTCGGATGGCTACACCTTC
few | TRBJ1-5 | . | TRBV7-9 | CASSFGGGGQPQHF | TGTGCCAGCAGCTTTGGGGGAGGGGGTCAGCCCCAGCATTTT
. | TRBJ2-7 | . | TRBV5-4 | CASSLAGNAYEQYF | TGTGCCAGCAGCTTGGCCGGGAATGCCTACGAGCAGTACTTC
. | TRBJ2-1 | . | TRBV7-6 | CASSLNQGGSYNEQFF | TGTGCCAGCAGCTTAAATCAGGGTGGGTCCTACAATGAGCAGTTCTTC
once | TRBJ2-3 | TRBD2 | TRBV9 | CASSEAASGTVADTQYF | TGTGCCAGCAGCGAGGCGGCTAGCGGGACTGTAGCAGATACGCAGTATTTT
few | TRBJ2-3 | . | TRBV5-1 | CASSLSPLRTDTQYF | TGCGCCAGCAGCCTCTCTCCACTTCGCACAGATACGCAGTATTTT
few | TRBJ2-7 | . | TRBV2 | CASSDVRVYEQYF | TGTGCCAGCAGTGACGTGAGGGTCTACGAGCAGTACTTC
. | TRBJ1-3 | TRBD1 | TRBV12-5 | CASGPTGGRNTIYF | TGTGCTAGTGGTCCTACAGGGGGAAGGAACACCATATATTTT
. | TRBJ2-3 | . | TRBV15 | CATSRAAQRGDTQYF | TGTGCCACCAGCAGAGCCGCCCAGAGAGGAGATACGCAGTATTTT
. | TRBJ2-3 | . | TRBV7-8 | CASSLGLVRNTQYF | TGTGCCAGCAGCTTAGGACTAGTGAGGAATACGCAGTATTTT
. | TRBJ2-5 | TRBD2 | TRBV19 | CASSIGTSGAGETQYF | TGTGCCAGTAGTATCGGGACTAGCGGGGCGGGGGAGACCCAGTACTTC
. | TRBJ1-5 | . | TRBV15 | CATSRGQAAQPQHF | TGTGCCACCAGCAGAGGACAGGCCGCTCAGCCCCAGCATTTT
few | TRBJ1-3 | . | TRBV5-5 | CASSLTGSGNTIYF | TGTGCCAGCAGCTTGACCGGGTCTGGAAACACCATATATTTT
once | TRBJ2-7 | . | TRBV4-3 | CASSQDSGVYEQYF | TGCGCCAGCAGCCAAGATTCCGGGGTCTACGAGCAGTACTTC
. | TRBJ2-3 | TRBD2 | TRBV7-6 | CASSWQISGTINTDTQYF | TGTGCCAGCAGCTGGCAAATCTCCGGGACTATTAACACAGATACGCAGTATTTT
. | TRBJ2-5 | TRBD2 | TRBV5-1 | CASSFGGGTQETQYF | TGCGCCAGCAGCTTTGGCGGGGGGACCCAAGAGACCCAGTACTTC
. | TRBJ2-7 | TRBD2 | TRBV6-1 | CASSEGGGPPEQYF | TGTGCCAGCAGTGAAGGGGGAGGGCCCCCCGAGCAGTACTTC
. | TRBJ1-1 | . | TRBV7-9 | CASSLGGRVTEAFF | TGTGCCAGCAGCTTAGGAGGCAGGGTTACTGAAGCTTTCTTT
. | TRBJ1-1 | . | TRBV7-9 | CASTLGGRTEAFF | TGTGCCAGCACCCTAGGGGGTCGGACTGAAGCTTTCTTT
. | TRBJ2-7 | . | TRBV4-1 | CASSQGAGSFTEQYF | TGCGCCAGCAGCCAAGGGGCAGGGTCTTTCACCGAGCAGTACTTC
. | TRBJ2-3 | . | TRBV29-1 | CSVVTGWSTDTQYF | TGCAGCGTTGTTACAGGGTGGAGCACAGATACGCAGTATTTT
. | TRBJ2-1 | . | TRBV4-1 | CASSQVFGPGLQNNEQFF | TGCGCCAGCAGCCAAGTATTCGGCCCGGGACTGCAAAACAATGAGCAGTTCTTC
. | TRBJ2-7 | TRBD1 | TRBV7-9 | CASSLGTGAYEQYF | TGTGCCAGCAGCTTAGGGACAGGGGCCTACGAGCAGTACTTC
. | TRBJ2-3 | . | TRBV11-2 | CASTQPPQDTQYF | TGTGCCAGCACCCAACCCCCCCAGGATACGCAGTATTTT
few | TRBJ2-3 | . | TRBV18 | CASSPPSSTDTQYF | TGTGCCAGCTCACCTCCCAGTAGCACAGATACGCAGTATTTT
. | TRBJ2-7 | TRBD1 | TRBV6-1 | CASSWTGLSSYEQYF | TGTGCCAGCAGCTGGACAGGCTTAAGCTCCTACGAGCAGTACTTC
once | TRBJ1-1 | . | TRBV7-7 | CASSPYGAGDTEAFF | TGTGCCAGCAGCCCCTACGGGGCAGGGGACACTGAAGCTTTCTTT
. | TRBJ2-7 | . | TRBV5-1 | CASSFRDGPRGGEQYF | TGCGCCAGCAGCTTTAGGGACGGACCCCGAGGGGGCGAGCAGTACTTC
once | TRBJ2-1 | TRBD1 | TRBV5-1 | CASSLLRDSNEQFF | TGCGCCAGCAGCTTGCTCCGGGACAGCAATGAGCAGTTCTTC
. | TRBJ2-7 | TRBD2 | TRBV4-2 | CASSEGTSGYSYEQYF | TGTGCCAGCAGCGAGGGGACTAGCGGGTACTCCTACGAGCAGTACTTC
once | TRBJ1-2 | TRBD1 | TRBV19 | CASSVGTGQPNYGYTF | TGTGCCAGTAGTGTAGGGACAGGGCAACCTAACTATGGCTACACCTTC
once | TRBJ1-1 | . | TRBV5-1 | CASSLDSGNTEAFF | TGCGCCAGCAGCTTAGACAGTGGGAACACTGAAGCTTTCTTT
few | TRBJ2-2 | . | TRBV5-1 | CASSLQNTGELFF | TGCGCCAGCAGCTTGCAGAACACCGGGGAGCTGTTTTTT
. | TRBJ2-5 | . | TRBV5-1 | CASSLFWGPQETQYF | TGCGCCAGCAGCCTTTTTTGGGGGCCTCAAGAGACCCAGTACTTC
. | TRBJ2-3 | TRBD1 | TRBV5-4 | CASSSGGISTDTQYF | TGTGCCAGCAGCTCAGGGGGCATATCCACAGATACGCAGTATTTT
. | TRBJ2-7 | TRBD2 | TRBV6-5 | CASSYSSSGSYEQYF | TGTGCCAGCAGTTACTCGTCTAGCGGGAGTTACGAGCAGTACTTC
few | TRBJ1-1 | . | TRBV19 | CASNGAREDAFF | TGTGCCAGTAACGGTGCCAGGGAGGACGCTTTCTTT
. | TRBJ2-5 | TRBD2 | TRBV7-7 | CASSPTTSGSGETQYF | TGTGCCAGCAGCCCCACAACTAGCGGGAGCGGGGAGACCCAGTACTTC
. | TRBJ1-4 | TRBD1 | TRBV7-9 | CSSSREDRPRGATNEKLFF | TGTTCCAGCAGCCGCGAGGACAGGCCCCGGGGAGCAACTAATGAAAAACTGTTTTTT
. | TRBJ2-7 | TRBD1 | TRBV2 | CASSQGPYEQYF | TGTGCCAGCTCACAGGGGCCCTACGAGCAGTACTTC
. | TRBJ2-3 | TRBD1 | TRBV5-1 | CASSLGQGITDTQYF | TGCGCCAGCAGCTTGGGACAGGGAATCACAGATACGCAGTATTTT